These T cell receptor delta chains were read from a single sample in a study of gamma-delta chains in newborns, infants, children. TCRdb redid the clone calls on the reads with CATT. The repertoire has 2,000 to 3,000 delta-chain clones, more than 1% of them found once; the top ten carry around 24%. Material: blood. These receptors originate from a child who was a newborn, infant or young child, either healthy, febrile or measles-vaccinated (not recorded which). Each CDR3 is given with its conserved first and last residue. The order of the fields is V gene, clone size, D gene, J gene, CDR3 DNA, CDR3 protein. D genes are given only for firm matches. The size field is filled for only some rows; it gives once, few, many or a size class.

>TRDV2|.|TRDD3|TRDJ3
TGTGCCTGTGACACCGTGACTGGGGGACCACTCCTCTCCTGGGACACCCGACAGATGTTTTTC
CACDTVTGGPLLSWDTRQMFF
>TRDV1|large|.|TRDJ1
TGTGCTCTTGGGGAACATCTGGGGACCACCGATAAACTCATCTTT
CALGEHLGTTDKLIF
>TRDV2|.|TRDD3|TRDJ2
TGTGCCTGTGACTCTTGGGGGATGACGACAGCACAACTCTTCTTT
CACDSWGMTTAQLFF
>TRDV2|.|TRDD3|TRDJ3
TGTGCCTGTGAGTACTGGGGGAGCTCCTGGGACACCCGACAGATGTTTTTC
CACEYWGSSWDTRQMFF
>TRDV2|.|.|TRDJ3
TGTGCCTGTGACGGCGTCCCTAGCTCCTGGGACACCCGACAGATGTTTTTC
CACDGVPSSWDTRQMFF
>TRDV2|.|TRDD3|TRDJ2
TGTGCCTGTGACATACTGGGGGAAGCTTTGACAGCACAACTCTTCTTT
CACDILGEALTAQLFF
>TRDV2|large|TRDD3|TRDJ3
TGTGCCTGTGACCCTTTGGGGGGATACTCCTGGGACACCCGACAGATGTTTTTC
CACDPLGGYSWDTRQMFF
>TRDV1|large|.|TRDJ1
TGTGCTCTTGGGGAACTAGTTCCCGGCCTTCCTAAGAGGCTGGGGGCGTACACCGATAAACTCATCTTT
CALGELVPGLPKRLGAYTDKLIF
>TRDV2|.|TRDD3|TRDJ3
TGTGCCTGTGACACCGTACTGGGGGATAGCTCCTGGGACACCCGACAGATGTTTTTC
CACDTVLGDSSWDTRQMFF
>TRDV2|large|TRDD3|TRDJ3
TGTGCCTGTGACTGGGGGATAAGCTCCTGGGACACCCGACAGATGTTTTTC
CACDWGISSWDTRQMFF
>TRDV2|few|TRDD3|TRDJ2
TGTGCCTGTGACACCCTGGGGGATTCGACAGCACAACTCTTCTTT
CACDTLGDSTAQLFF
>TRDV2|few|TRDD3|TRDJ2
TGTGCCTGTGACACCTTGGGGGATTTGACAGCACAACTCTTCTTT
CACDTLGDLTAQLFF
>TRDV2|few|TRDD3|TRDJ3
TGTGCCTGTGACTTTACTGGGGGATACTCCTGGGACACCCGACAGATGTTTTTC
CACDFTGGYSWDTRQMFF
>TRDV2|.|TRDD3|TRDJ3
TGTGCCTGTGATACTGGGGGATACTTCTCCTGGGACACCCGACAGATGTTTTTC
CACDTGGYFSWDTRQMFF
>TRDV2|few|TRDD3|TRDJ2
TGTGCCTGTGACACCGTGGGGGATACAGCTTTGACAGCACAACTCTTCTTT
CACDTVGDTALTAQLFF
>TRDV2|.|TRDD3|TRDJ3
TGTGCCTGTGACGACTGGGGGATACCCGGCTCCTGGGACACCCGACAGATGTTTTTC
CACDDWGIPGSWDTRQMFF
>TRDV2|hyperexpanded|TRDD3|TRDJ2
TGTGCCTGTGACCCCGTACTGGGGGATACAGCTTTGACAGCACAACTCTTCTTT
CACDPVLGDTALTAQLFF
>TRDV2|.|TRDD3|TRDJ3
TGTGCCTGTGACACCGGAGGTGGGGGATCCTGGGACACCCGACAGATGTTTTTC
CACDTGGGGSWDTRQMFF
>TRDV2|.|TRDD3|TRDJ3
TGTGCCTGTGACATACTGGGGGTTCTTCAGAGCTCCTGGGACACCCGACAGATGTTTTTC
CACDILGVLQSSWDTRQMFF
>TRDV2|.|TRDD3|TRDJ3
TGTGCCCGCGATGTACTGGGGGTTCGCCGTCCTAGCTCCTGGGGCACCCGACAGATGTTTTTC
CARDVLGVRRPSSWGTRQMFF
>TRDV2|.|TRDD3|TRDJ3
TGTGCCTGTGACTGGGGGACCTGGGACACCCGACAGATGTTTTTC
CACDWGTWDTRQMFF
>TRDV2|large|TRDD3|TRDJ3
TGTGCCTGTGACACCGCTTATGGCTGGGGGATACGCTCCTGGGACACCCGACAGATGTTTTTC
CACDTAYGWGIRSWDTRQMFF
>TRDV2|large|.|TRDJ3
TGTGCCTGTGACACGGTGGATGGGTCTGGGACCTGGGACACCCGACAGATGTTTTTC
CACDTVDGSGTWDTRQMFF
>TRDV2|few|TRDD3|TRDJ3
TGTGCCCGTGGCACCGTACTGGGGGGCCGGAGCTCCTGGGACACCCGACAGATGTTTTTC
CARGTVLGGRSSWDTRQMFF
>TRDV2|few|TRDD3|TRDJ3
TGTGCCTGTGACACCGTAGGGACTGGGGGATACGCCTGGGACACCCGACAGATGTTTTTC
CACDTVGTGGYAWDTRQMFF
>TRDV2|.|.|TRDJ3
TGTGCCTGTGACACCGTAGCGGGGGTCGTACTGCCACCCCAAGCCTGGGACACCCGACAGATGTTTTTC
CACDTVAGVVLPPQAWDTRQMFF
>TRDV2|few|.|TRDJ2
TGTGCCTGTGACACGGGGGAATTACTGGGCCCCACAGCACAACTCTTCTTT
CACDTGELLGPTAQLFF
>TRDV2|.|TRDD3|TRDJ3
TGTGCCTGTGACTACTGGGGGAGCTCCTGGGACACCCGACAGATGTTTTTC
CACDYWGSSWDTRQMFF
>TRDV2|few|TRDD3|TRDJ3
TGTGCCTGTGACACCGTCTGGGGGATACGCTCCTGGGACACCCGACAGATGTTTTTC
CACDTVWGIRSWDTRQMFF
>TRDV2|.|TRDD3|TRDJ3
TGTGCCTGTGACGTACTGGGGGGTTTCTCCTGGGACACCCGACAGATGTTTTTC
CACDVLGGFSWDTRQMFF
>TRDV2|.|.|TRDJ3
TGTGCCTGTGACGGGATCAGGAGCTCCTGGGACACCCGACAGATGTTTTTC
CACDGIRSSWDTRQMFF
>TRAV29/DV5|few|.|TRDJ3
TGTGCAGCAACTGGGAGCTCCTGGGACACCCGACAGATGTTTTTC
CAATGSSWDTRQMFF
>TRDV2|.|TRDD3|TRDJ1
TGTGCCCGTGATACCGTAAGAACGGGGATACGCCAGGACAAGTACACCGATAAACCCATCTTT
CARDTVRTGIRQDKYTDKPIF
>TRDV1|.|.|TRDJ1
TGTGCTCTTGGGGAGACCCCCCCCCCGTACTGGTGGTACACCGATAAACTCATCTTT
CALGETPPPYWWYTDKLIF
>TRDV2|large|TRDD3|TRDJ3
TGTGCCTGTGATGTACTGGGGGTTCGCCGTCCTAGCTCCTGGGACACCCGACAGATGTTTTTC
CACDVLGVRRPSSWDTRQMFF
>TRDV2|.|TRDD3|TRDJ1
TGTGCCTGTTTCTTGGTGGGGGAAATCGATAAACTCATCTTT
CACFLVGEIDKLIF
>TRDV2|.|.|TRDJ3
TGTGCCTGTGACACCGTCACGGGGGGGGCCTGGGACACCCGACAGATGTTTTTT
CACDTVTGGAWDTRQMFF
>TRDV2|.|TRDD3|TRDJ3
TGTGCCTGTGATCTGACCGTTACTGGGGGATACGCTAGCGCCTGGGACACCCGACAGATGTTTTTC
CACDLTVTGGYASAWDTRQMFF
>TRDV2|large|TRDD3|TRDJ1
TGTGCCTGTGACACCTGGGGGATCGATAAACTCATCTTT
CACDTWGIDKLIF
>TRDV2|large|TRDD3|TRDJ3
TGTGCCTGTGACACTGGGGGATACGACTCCTGGGACACCCGACAGATGTTTTTC
CACDTGGYDSWDTRQMFF
>TRDV2|few|TRDD3|TRDJ1
TGTGCCTGTGACCAACTGGGGGATACTAATAAACTCATCTTT
CACDQLGDTNKLIF
>TRDV2|large|TRDD3|TRDJ3
TGTGCCTGTGACGTACTGGGGGACTCCTGGGACACCCGACAGATGTTTTTC
CACDVLGDSWDTRQMFF
>TRDV2|many|.|TRDJ2
TGTGCCTGTGACACCGTGGGGGCCACCACAGCACACCTCTTCTTT
CACDTVGATTAHLFF
>TRDV2|few|TRDD3|TRDJ3
TGTGCCTGTGACACCGGGGGATACGACATCTGGGACACCCGACAGATGTTTTTC
CACDTGGYDIWDTRQMFF
>TRDV1|large|.|TRDJ1
TGTGCTCTTGGGGAACTTGTACCTTCCCCAAGCGCCGATAAACTCATCTTT
CALGELVPSPSADKLIF
>TRDV2|few|TRDD3|TRDJ3
TGTGCCTGTGACACTGGGGGATACCGGACCTGGGACACCCGACAGATGTTTTTC
CACDTGGYRTWDTRQMFF
>TRDV2|few|TRDD3|TRDJ3
TGTGCCTGTGACAAAATACTGGGGAGCTCCTGGGACACCCGACAGATGTTTTTC
CACDKILGSSWDTRQMFF
>TRDV2|few|TRDD3|TRDJ3
TGTGCCTGTGACACCCTACTGGGGGTTAGCTCCTGGGACACCCGACAGTTGTTTTTC
CACDTLLGVSSWDTRQLFF
>TRDV2|few|TRDD3|TRDJ3
TGTGCCTGTGACACCGTGCTGGGGGTCTGGGACACCCGACAGATGTTTTTC
CACDTVLGVWDTRQMFF
>TRDV2|large|TRDD3|TRDJ3
TGTGCCTGTGACACCTGGGGGATAGCGGACACCCGACAGATGTTTTTC
CACDTWGIADTRQMFF
>TRDV2|few|.|TRDJ1
TGTGCCTGTGACACCGTGGCTCCGGGCACCGATAAACTCATCTTT
CACDTVAPGTDKLIF
>TRDV2|few|TRDD3|TRDJ2
TGTGCCTGTGACACCGTGGGGGATACGCGAACACAACTCTTCTTT
CACDTVGDTRTQLFF
>TRDV2|few|.|TRDJ3
TGTGCCTGTGACCCTATCGCGGGGGGATCCTGGGACACCCGACAGATGTTTTTC
CACDPIAGGSWDTRQMFF
>TRDV2|.|TRDD3|TRDJ3
TGTGCCTGTGACACCGTAGGTGGGGGATACGGGGGACTGGCCTGGGACACCCGACGGATGTTTTTC
CACDTVGGGYGGLAWDTRRMFF